The 8 T cell receptor beta chains in this list originate from one sample, sequenced in a study of shared clonotypes between healthy human individuals. TCRdb keeps only in-frame clones here, not all; method: immunoSEQ multiplex PCR. The sample lists about 680,000 clones, 60% to 75% occurring once. Sequencing used memory CD4+ T cells sorted from blood. The subset: CD45RA-negative fraction. The receptors stem from a woman aged 25 to 45 in good health.

This clone has a single count. The V gene is TRBV7-8, the J gene TRBJ2-3, with a weak D call TRBD2 (6 bases). The length of the CDR3 is 15 residues. The germline CDR1 and CDR2 sequences are SGHVS and FQNEAQ. V was clipped by 2 bases and J by 5 bases, with 14 bases between them. CDR3 residues: CASSLPWTRGDTQYF. The CDR3 DNA sequence: TGTGCCAGCAGCTTACCGTGGACGCGGGGAGATACGCAGTATTTT. The entire variable domain, with the rest obtained from reference TRBV7-8 and TRBJ2-3, is as follows: GAGVSQSPRYKVAKRGQDVALRCDPISGHVSLFWYQQALGQGPEFLTYFQNEAQLDKSGLPSDRFFAERPEGSVSTLKIQRTQQEDSAVYLCASSLPWTRGDTQYFGPGTRLTVL.

The rearrangement links TRBV30 to TRBJ1-1; unclear D gene. The CDR3 consists of 11 residues. CDR1 and CDR2 (germline): GTSNPN, SVGIG (reference sequence). The CDR3 here is CAGKFFPEAFF. CDR3 nucleotides: TGTGCTGGGAAATTTTTTCCTGAAGCTTTCTTT.

In regard to this clone: The sample carries other DNA sequences with the same CDR3. The V call is TRBV2, the J call TRBJ2-2, with 7 bases aligning to TRBD2. Germline V gives CDR1 SNHLY, CDR2 FYNNEI. Trimming cost V 6 bases and J 0 bases; bases outside gene matches: 4. CDR3 length: 15 residues. Here the CDR3 reads CASRSSGANTGELFF. CDR3 coding DNA: TGTGCCAGCAGGTCGAGCGGGGCGAACACCGGGGAGCTGTTTTTT.

The V call is TRBV5-1, the J call TRBJ2-7; TRBD1 matches at 7 bases. The V segment lost 0 bases and the J segment 2 bases; nucleotides outside the gene matches: 8. The CDR3 consists of 16 residues. CDR1 is SGHRS, CDR2 YFSETQ, per germline. The CDR3 DNA follows: TGCGCCAGCAGCTTGGCCCCGGGACAGCAAACCTACGAGCAGTACTTC. This translates into CASSLAPGQQTYEQYF.

The chain recombines TRBV30 with TRBJ1-1; 7 bases agree with TRBD1. The length of the CDR3 is 13 residues. Germline V lookup: CDR1 GTSNPN, CDR2 SVGIG (reference sequence). V lost 5 bases to trimming and J lost 4 bases; unmatched junction nucleotides: 7. The CDR3 region is CAWFTGEGTEAFF. Here the CDR3 DNA reads TGTGCCTGGTTCACAGGGGAGGGCACTGAAGCTTTCTTT. The variable domain in full, with the rest retrieved from reference TRBV30 and TRBJ1-1, is SQTIHQWPATLVQPVGSPLSLECTVEGTSNPNLYWYRQAAGRGLQLLFYSVGIGQISSEVPQNLSASRPQDRQFILSSKKLLLSDSGFYLCAWFTGEGTEAFFGQGTRLTVV.

The chain employs TRBV10-3 and TRBJ2-7, with D tentatively TRBD1 (6 bases). CDR3 length: 13 amino acids. Germline CDR1 is ENHRY and CDR2 is SYGVKD. The V gene lost 5 bases and the J gene lost 3 bases, with 11 bases spanning the gap. The CDR3, as DNA: TGTGCCATCAGTAGGGACATCCGCTACGAGCAGTACTTC. It is translated as CAISRDIRYEQYF.

V gene TRBV7-9 combines with J gene TRBJ1-2; perhaps TRBD1 as D (6 bases). Germline CDR1 is SEHNR and CDR2 is FQNEAQ (reference sequence). The CDR3 totals 11 residues. The V gene lost 2 bases and the J gene lost 12 bases, with 10 bases spanning the gap. CDR3: CASSLLGGHTF. The CDR3 nucleotides are TGTGCCAGCAGCTTATTGGGGGGCCACACCTTC.

The chain recombines TRBV19 with TRBJ1-5; possibly TRBD1 for D (5 bases). The CDR3 spans 13 residues. V gave up 6 bases and J gave up 11 bases, with 17 bases separating them. Per germline, CDR1 LNHDA and CDR2 SQIVND (reference sequence). The CDR3 is CASRASTVYAQHF. CDR3 DNA: TGTGCCAGTAGGGCATCGACAGTCTATGCCCAGCATTTT.